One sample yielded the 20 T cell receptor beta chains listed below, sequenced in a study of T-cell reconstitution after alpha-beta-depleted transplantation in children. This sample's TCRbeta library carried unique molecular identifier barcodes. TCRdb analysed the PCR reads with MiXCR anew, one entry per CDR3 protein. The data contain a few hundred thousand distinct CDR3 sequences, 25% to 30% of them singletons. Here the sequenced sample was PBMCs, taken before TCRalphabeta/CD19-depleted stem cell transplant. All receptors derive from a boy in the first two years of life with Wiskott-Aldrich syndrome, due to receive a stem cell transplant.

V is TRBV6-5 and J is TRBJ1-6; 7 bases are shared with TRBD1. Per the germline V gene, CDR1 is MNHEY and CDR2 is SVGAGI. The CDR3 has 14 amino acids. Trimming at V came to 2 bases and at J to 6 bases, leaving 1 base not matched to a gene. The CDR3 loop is CASSYRDSNSPLHF. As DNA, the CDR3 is TGTGCCAGCAGTTACAGGGACAGTAATTCACCCCTCCACTTT.

As DNA, the CDR3 is TGTGCCAGCAGCCAAGTTGTCGGAACTGAAGCTTTCTTT. This gives the protein CASSQVVGTEAFF. The chain joins TRBV4-2 to TRBJ1-1; D not certain. This CDR3 contains 13 residues. The germline V and J ends were trimmed by 1 base and 5 bases, with 8 bases remaining between them. CDR1 and CDR2 from the germline V gene are LGHNA and YNFKEQ.

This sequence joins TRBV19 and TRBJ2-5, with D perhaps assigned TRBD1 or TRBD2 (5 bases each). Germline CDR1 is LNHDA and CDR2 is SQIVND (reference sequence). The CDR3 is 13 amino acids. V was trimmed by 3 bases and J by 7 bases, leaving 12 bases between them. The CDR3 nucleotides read TGTGCCAGTAGTATCGACAGTGAGGGGACCCAGTACTTC. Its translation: CASSIDSEGTQYF.

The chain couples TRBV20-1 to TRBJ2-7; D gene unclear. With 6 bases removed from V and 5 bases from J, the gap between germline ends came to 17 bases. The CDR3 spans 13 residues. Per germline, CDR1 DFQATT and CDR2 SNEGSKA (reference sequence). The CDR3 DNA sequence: TGCAGTGCCATAGTGACTCGCGCCGACGAGCAGTACTTC. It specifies CSAIVTRADEQYF.

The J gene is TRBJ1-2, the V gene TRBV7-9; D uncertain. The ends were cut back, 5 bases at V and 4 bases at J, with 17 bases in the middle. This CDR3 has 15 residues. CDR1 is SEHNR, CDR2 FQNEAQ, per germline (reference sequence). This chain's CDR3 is CASSLGPQILYGYTF. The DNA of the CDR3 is TGTGCCAGCAGCCTAGGGCCACAGATTCTCTATGGCTACACCTTC.

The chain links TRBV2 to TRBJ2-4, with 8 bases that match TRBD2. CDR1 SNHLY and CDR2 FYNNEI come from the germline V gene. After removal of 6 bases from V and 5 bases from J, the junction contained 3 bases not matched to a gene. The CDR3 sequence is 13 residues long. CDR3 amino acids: CASRGGLENIQYF. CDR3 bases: TGTGCCAGCAGGGGGGGACTAGAAAACATTCAGTACTTC.

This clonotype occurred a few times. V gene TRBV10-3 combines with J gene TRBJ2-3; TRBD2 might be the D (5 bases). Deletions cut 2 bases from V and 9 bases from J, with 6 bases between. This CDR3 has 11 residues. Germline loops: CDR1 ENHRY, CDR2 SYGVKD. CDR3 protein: CAISETGTQYF. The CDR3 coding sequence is TGTGCCATCAGTGAGACGGGAACGCAGTATTTT.

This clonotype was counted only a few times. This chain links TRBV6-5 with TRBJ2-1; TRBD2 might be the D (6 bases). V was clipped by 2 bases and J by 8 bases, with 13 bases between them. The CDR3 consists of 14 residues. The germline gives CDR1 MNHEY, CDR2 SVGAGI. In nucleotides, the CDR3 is TGTGCCAGCAGTTACAGCGGGCACTTGGATGAGCAGTTCTTC. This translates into CASSYSGHLDEQFF.

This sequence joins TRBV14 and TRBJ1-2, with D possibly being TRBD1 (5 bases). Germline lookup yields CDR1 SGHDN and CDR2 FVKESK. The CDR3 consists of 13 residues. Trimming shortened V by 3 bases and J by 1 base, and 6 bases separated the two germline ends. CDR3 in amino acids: CASSHRVNYGYTF. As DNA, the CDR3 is TGTGCCAGCAGCCACAGGGTTAACTATGGCTACACCTTC.

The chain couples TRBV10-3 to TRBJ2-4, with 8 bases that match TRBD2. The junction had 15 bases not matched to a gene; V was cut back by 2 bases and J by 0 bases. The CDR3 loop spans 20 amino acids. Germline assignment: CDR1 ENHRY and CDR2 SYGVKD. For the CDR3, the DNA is TGTGCCATCAGTGAGGGGGTGAGGGCTAGCGGGCGTCTAGCCAAAAACATTCAGTACTTC. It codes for CAISEGVRASGRLAKNIQYF.

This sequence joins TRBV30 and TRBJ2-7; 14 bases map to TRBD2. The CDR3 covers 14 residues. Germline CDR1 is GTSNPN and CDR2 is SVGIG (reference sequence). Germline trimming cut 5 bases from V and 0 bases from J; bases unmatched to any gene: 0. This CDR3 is CAWGTSGSSYEQYF. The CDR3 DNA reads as TGTGCCTGGGGGACTAGCGGGAGCTCCTACGAGCAGTACTTC.

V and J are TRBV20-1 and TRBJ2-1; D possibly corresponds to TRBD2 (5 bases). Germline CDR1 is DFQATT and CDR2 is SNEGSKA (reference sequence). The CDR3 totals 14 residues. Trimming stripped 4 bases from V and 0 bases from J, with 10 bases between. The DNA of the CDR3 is TGCAGTGCTACCAGCGGTGACTCCTACAATGAGCAGTTCTTC. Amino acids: CSATSGDSYNEQFF.

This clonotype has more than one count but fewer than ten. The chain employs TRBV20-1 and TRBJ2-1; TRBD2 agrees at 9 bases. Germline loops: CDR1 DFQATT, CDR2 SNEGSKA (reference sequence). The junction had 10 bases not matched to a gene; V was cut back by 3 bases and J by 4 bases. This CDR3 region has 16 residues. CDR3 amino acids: CSARRREGLGYNEQFF. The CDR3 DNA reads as TGCAGTGCTAGGAGGCGGGAGGGCCTAGGATACAATGAGCAGTTCTTC.

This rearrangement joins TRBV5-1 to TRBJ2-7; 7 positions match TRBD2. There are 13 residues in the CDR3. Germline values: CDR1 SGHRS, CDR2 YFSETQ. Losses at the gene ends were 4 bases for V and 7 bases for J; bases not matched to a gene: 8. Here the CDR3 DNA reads TGCGCCAGCAGCATAAGGACTAGTCGGGAGCAGTACTTC. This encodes CASSIRTSREQYF.

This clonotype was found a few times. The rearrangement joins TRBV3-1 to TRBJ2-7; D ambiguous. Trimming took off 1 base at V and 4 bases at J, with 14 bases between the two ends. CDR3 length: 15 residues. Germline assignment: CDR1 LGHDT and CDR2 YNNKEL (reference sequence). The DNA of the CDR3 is TGTGCCAGCAGCCAAGTTTCCGGCAGAGAATACGAGCAGTACTTC. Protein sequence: CASSQVSGREYEQYF.

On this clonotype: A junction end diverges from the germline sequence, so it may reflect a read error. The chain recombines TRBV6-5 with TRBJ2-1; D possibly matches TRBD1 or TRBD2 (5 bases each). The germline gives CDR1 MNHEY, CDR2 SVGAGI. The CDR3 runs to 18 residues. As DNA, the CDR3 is TGTGCCAGCAGCTACTCAGGGTCGCGGAGGAGATCCTACAATGAGCAGTTCTTC. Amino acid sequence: CASSYSGSRRRSYNEQFF.

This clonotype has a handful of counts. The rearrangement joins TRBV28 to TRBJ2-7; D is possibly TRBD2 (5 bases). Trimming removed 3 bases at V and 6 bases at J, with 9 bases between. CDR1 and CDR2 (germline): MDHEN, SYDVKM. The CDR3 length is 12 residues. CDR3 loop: CASSFGGFEQYF. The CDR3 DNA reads TGTGCCAGCAGTTTCGGCGGGTTCGAGCAGTACTTC.

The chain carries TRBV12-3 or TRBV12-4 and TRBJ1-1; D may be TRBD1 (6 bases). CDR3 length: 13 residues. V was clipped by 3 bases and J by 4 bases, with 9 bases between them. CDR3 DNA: TGTGCCAGCAGTTTCAGGGGCTTCACTGAAGCTTTCTTT. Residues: CASSFRGFTEAFF.

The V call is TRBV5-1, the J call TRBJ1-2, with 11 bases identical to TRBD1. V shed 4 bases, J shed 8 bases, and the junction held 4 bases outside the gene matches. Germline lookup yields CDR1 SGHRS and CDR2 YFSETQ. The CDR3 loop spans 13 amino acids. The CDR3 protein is CASSVRTGGGYTF. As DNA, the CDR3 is TGCGCCAGCAGCGTACGGACAGGGGGCGGCTACACCTTC.

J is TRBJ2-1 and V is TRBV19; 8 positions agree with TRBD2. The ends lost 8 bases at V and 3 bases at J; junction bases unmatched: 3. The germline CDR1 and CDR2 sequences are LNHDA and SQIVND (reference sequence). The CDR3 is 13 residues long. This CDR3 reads CASRTSLYNEQFF. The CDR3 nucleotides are TGTGCCAGTCGGACTAGCCTCTACAATGAGCAGTTCTTC.